These 17 T cell receptor beta chains were all obtained from the same sample, sequenced in a study of T cells in Graves' hyperthyroidism and ophthalmopathy. It was RNA transcripts that yielded the amplified TCR beta CDR3 regions. The TCR CDR3 first-round RT-PCR relied on the HTBI primer set. TCRdb reprocessed the multiplex PCR reads with MiXCR, giving one entry per CDR3 protein. This table has about 290,000 distinct CDR3 sequences, about 14% appearing once. Input material: blood. The receptors come from a woman between 25 and 40 years old with Graves' hyperthyroidism that later progressed to Graves' ophthalmopathy.

This clonotype was found many times. V is TRBV29-1 and J is TRBJ2-1, with a possible D match to TRBD2 (5 bases). Trimming removed 8 bases at V and 1 base at J, with 15 bases between. Germline values: CDR1 SQVTM, CDR2 ANQGSEA. This CDR3 is built from 14 residues. The CDR3 region is CSIPRGGSYNEQFF. CDR3 nucleotides: TGCAGCATCCCACGCGGAGGTTCCTACAATGAGCAGTTCTTC.

As for this clonotype: This clone may be a read error of a much larger clone one base away. The rearrangement joins TRBV20-1 to TRBJ1-1, with D tentatively TRBD1 (6 bases). Germline CDR1 is DFQATT and CDR2 is SNEGSKA (reference sequence). CDR3 length: 13 amino acids. The chain's CDR3 is CGALREGGTEAFF. CDR3 coding DNA: TGCGGTGCTCTCCGGGAAGGGGGCACTGAAGCTTTCTTT.

There are a few counts of this clonotype. The chain is built from TRBV5-1 and TRBJ2-7, with a possible D match to TRBD2 (6 bases). The germline V gene encodes CDR1 SGHRS and CDR2 YFSETQ. Between the trimmed V and J ends, which lost 4 bases and 2 bases, there was a span of 16 bases. The CDR3 spans 15 residues. The CDR3 region is CASSRGDAGPYEQYF. Here the CDR3 DNA reads TGCGCCAGCAGCCGCGGGGACGCCGGGCCCTACGAGCAGTACTTC.

This clonotype was counted many times. The chain links TRBV20-1 to TRBJ1-2; D is unresolved. V lost 3 bases and J lost 2, with 7 bases in between. Germline values: CDR1 DFQATT, CDR2 SNEGSKA (reference sequence). CDR3 length equals 12 residues. Written as DNA, the CDR3 is TGCAGTGCTAGGAAAGAGAACTATGGCTACACCTTC. Translation gives CSARKENYGYTF.

A few counts support this clonotype. The V call is TRBV9, the J call TRBJ2-5, with 11 nucleotides matching TRBD2. CDR3 length: 13 residues. The germline V gene has CDR1 SGDLS and CDR2 YYNGEE. The trim removed 7 bases at V and 5 bases at J, leaving 4 bases unmatched. This chain's CDR3 is CASGASGRETQYF. The CDR3 DNA follows: TGTGCCAGCGGGGCTAGCGGGAGGGAGACCCAGTACTTC.

This clonotype appeared many times. This chain links TRBV3-1 with TRBJ2-3, with no clear D. Trimming pared 4 bases from V and 0 bases from J, leaving 11 bases between. Germline V CDR1 and CDR2: LGHDT, YNNKEL (reference sequence). The CDR3 totals 15 residues. CDR3 amino acids: CASSLGLVSTDTQYF. The DNA for the CDR3 is TGTGCCAGCAGCCTCGGGCTCGTTAGCACAGATACGCAGTATTTT.

This clonotype was seen many times. The chain has TRBV12-3 or TRBV12-4 and TRBJ1-1; D remains unclear. The CDR3 spans 14 residues. Trimming removed 6 bases at V and 5 bases at J, with 16 bases between. In DNA form, the CDR3 reads TGTGCCAGCAGCCCGGGAGGGCGTTTGACTGAAGCTTTCTTT. Its protein is CASSPGGRLTEAFF.

This chain joins TRBV7-8 and TRBJ2-7, with TRBD2 identical over 8 bases. The V and J ends lost 5 bases and 2 bases, in that order; junction bases with no gene match: 5. This CDR3 region has 14 residues. In germline, CDR1 is SGHVS, CDR2 FQNEAQ. The CDR3 DNA reads as TGTGCCAGCAGCAGAATAGCGGGAACCTACGAGCAGTACTTC. Protein sequence: CASSRIAGTYEQYF. The entire variable domain, with the rest obtained from reference TRBV7-8 and TRBJ2-7, is as follows: GAGVSQSPRYKVAKRGQDVALRCDPISGHVSLFWYQQALGQGPEFLTYFQNEAQLDKSGLPSDRFFAERPEGSVSTLKIQRTQQEDSAVYLCASSRIAGTYEQYFGPGTRLTVT.

The CDR3 loop reads CAWSIRGGGYTF. The CDR3 coding sequence is TGTGCCTGGAGTATCCGGGGAGGCGGCTACACCTTC. The chain recombines TRBV30 with TRBJ1-2; D remains unclear. The CDR3 has 12 residues. The germline V gene has CDR1 GTSNPN and CDR2 SVGIG (reference sequence). The ends were cut back, 2 bases at V and 8 bases at J, with 12 bases in the middle.

This clonotype was observed a few times. The J gene is TRBJ1-3, the V gene TRBV4-2, with D perhaps matching TRBD1 (5 bases). CDR3 length: 15 residues. Germline values: CDR1 LGHNA, CDR2 YNFKEQ. V was clipped by 0 bases and J by 4 bases, with 10 bases between them. DNA of the CDR3: TGTGCCAGCAGCCAAGATTGGGGACCGGGAAACACCATATATTTT. This gives the protein CASSQDWGPGNTIYF.

This clonotype was picked up many times. This chain uses TRBV4-1 with TRBJ1-1; D call uncertain. This CDR3 spans 13 amino acids. Trimming took off 2 bases at V and 0 bases at J, with 4 bases between the two ends. Germline V lookup: CDR1 MGHRA, CDR2 YSYEKL. The CDR3 here is CASSQKMNTEAFF. Here the CDR3 DNA reads TGCGCCAGCAGCCAAAAGATGAACACTGAAGCTTTCTTT.

This clonotype has at least ten counts. CDR3 amino acids: CASSLGTSRTNEQFF. The CDR3 DNA reads as TGTGCCAGCAGTTTAGGGACTAGCAGGACGAATGAGCAGTTCTTC. The rearrangement links TRBV27 to TRBJ2-1; TRBD2 aligns across 9 bases. This CDR3 is built from 15 residues. V was clipped by 2 bases and J by 7 bases; unmatched bases: 6. Germline V gene data show CDR1 as MNHEY and CDR2 as SMNVEV (reference sequence).

This clonotype was seen at least ten times. The chain combines TRBV7-9 with TRBJ2-2, with a possible D match to TRBD2 (6 bases). Germline values: CDR1 SEHNR, CDR2 FQNEAQ (reference sequence). The V end lost 4 bases, the J end lost 7 bases, and 13 bases lay between the germline ends. The CDR3 sequence is 14 residues long. CDR3 sequence: CASSSRTGDGELFF. CDR3 DNA: TGTGCCAGCAGCTCCAGGACGGGGGACGGGGAGCTGTTTTTT. Full variable domain (rest looked up from reference TRBV7-9 and TRBJ2-2): DTGVSQNPRHKITKRGQNVTFRCDPISEHNRLYWYRQTLGQGPEFLTYFQNEAQLEKSRLLSDRFSAERPKGSFSTLEIQRTEQGDSAMYLCASSSRTGDGELFFGEGSRLTVL.

The CDR3 DNA is TGTGCCAGCAGCCCATGGACGGTGAACACTGAAGCTTTCTTT. The encoded protein is CASSPWTVNTEAFF. The chain joins TRBV5-4 to TRBJ1-1; D not certain. The CDR3 contains 14 residues. V lost 4 bases and J lost 0, with 10 bases in between. The germline gives CDR1 SGHNT, CDR2 YYREEE (reference sequence).

This clonotype was observed many times. The V call is TRBV28, the J call TRBJ2-4; D not certain. V shed 2 bases and J shed 0 bases, with 14 bases lying between them. CDR1 is MDHEN and CDR2 is SYDVKM in the germline V gene. This CDR3 region has 17 residues. DNA of the CDR3: TGTGCCAGCAGTTTAAGAGTGGGCAGGCTAGCCAAAAACATTCAGTACTTC. Translating gives CASSLRVGRLAKNIQYF.

This clonotype was seen repeatedly, ten times or more. DNA of the CDR3: TGCAGTATGAAGCCCCCAGGAATACATGAGCAGTTCTTC. Its translation is CSMKPPGIHEQFF. The J gene is TRBJ2-1, the V gene TRBV20-1; D not resolved. The CDR3 covers 13 residues. The V and J ends lost 8 bases and 8 bases respectively, with 19 bases between them. Looked up from germline, CDR1 is DFQATT and CDR2 is SNEGSKA (reference sequence).

This clonotype was seen many times. The V and J genes are TRBV29-1 and TRBJ1-2, with D perhaps matching TRBD1 (5 bases). The CDR3 is 12 amino acids. V lost 4 bases, J lost 3 bases, and 9 bases lay in between. In germline, CDR1 is SQVTM, CDR2 ANQGSEA. CDR3 residues: CSVALGDYGYTF. The CDR3 nucleotides read TGCAGCGTTGCGCTAGGGGACTATGGCTACACCTTC.